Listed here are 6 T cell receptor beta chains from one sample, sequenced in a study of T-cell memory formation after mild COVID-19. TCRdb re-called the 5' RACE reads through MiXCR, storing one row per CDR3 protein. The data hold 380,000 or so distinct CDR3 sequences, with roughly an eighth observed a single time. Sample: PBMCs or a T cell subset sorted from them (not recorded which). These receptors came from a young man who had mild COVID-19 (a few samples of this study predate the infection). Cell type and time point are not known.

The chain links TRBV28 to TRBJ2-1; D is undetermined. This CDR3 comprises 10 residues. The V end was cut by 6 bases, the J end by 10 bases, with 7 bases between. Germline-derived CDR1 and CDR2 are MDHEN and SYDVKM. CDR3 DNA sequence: TGTGCCAGCAGCCGGCTCGAGCAGTTCTTC. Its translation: CASSRLEQFF.

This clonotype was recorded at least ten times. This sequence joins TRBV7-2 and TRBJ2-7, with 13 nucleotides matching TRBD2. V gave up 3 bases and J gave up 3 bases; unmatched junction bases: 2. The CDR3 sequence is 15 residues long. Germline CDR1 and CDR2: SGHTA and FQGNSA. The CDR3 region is CASSLGLAGRYEQYF. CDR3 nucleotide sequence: TGTGCCAGCAGCTTGGGACTAGCGGGGCGCTACGAGCAGTACTTC.

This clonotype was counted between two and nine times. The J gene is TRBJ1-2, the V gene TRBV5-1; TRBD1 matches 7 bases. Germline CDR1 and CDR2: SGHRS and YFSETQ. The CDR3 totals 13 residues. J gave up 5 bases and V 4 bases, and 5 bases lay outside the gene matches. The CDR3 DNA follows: TGCGCCAGCAGCATACAGGGGCAATATGGCTACACCTTC. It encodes CASSIQGQYGYTF.

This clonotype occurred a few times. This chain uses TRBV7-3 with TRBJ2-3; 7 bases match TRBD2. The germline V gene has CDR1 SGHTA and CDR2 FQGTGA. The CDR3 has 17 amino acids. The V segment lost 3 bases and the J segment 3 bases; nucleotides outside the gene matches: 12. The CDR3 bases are TGTGCCAGCAGCTTCAAGCGGGAACTTGTAGGGACAGATACGCAGTATTTT. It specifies CASSFKRELVGTDTQYF.

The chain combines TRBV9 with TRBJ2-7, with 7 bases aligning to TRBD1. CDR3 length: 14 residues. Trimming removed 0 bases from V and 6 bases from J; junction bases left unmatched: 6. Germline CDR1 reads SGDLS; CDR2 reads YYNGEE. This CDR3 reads CASSVGGGDPEQYF. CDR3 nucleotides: TGTGCCAGCAGCGTAGGAGGGGGCGATCCCGAGCAGTACTTC.

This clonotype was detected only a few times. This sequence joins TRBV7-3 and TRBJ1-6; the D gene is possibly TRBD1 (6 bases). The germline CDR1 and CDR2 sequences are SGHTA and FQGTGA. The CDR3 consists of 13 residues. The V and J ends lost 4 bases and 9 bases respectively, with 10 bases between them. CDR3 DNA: TGTGCCAGCAGCTCATTACAGGGTTCACCCCTCCACTTT. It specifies CASSSLQGSPLHF.